A few counts support the clone carrying this T cell receptor (beta chain). The antigen remains undetermined. This record comes from a study of CD4+ T cells in melanoma. Study observations and caveats: A reported correlation linked neoantigen-specific CD4+ T cells to CD8+, macrophage and B cell function. In melanoma, neoantigen-specific CD4+ T cells reportedly differed in differentiation state.

Here immunoSEQ multiplex PCR was the method, and the copy in TCRdb shows in-frame clones only, minus some. The sample yields 6,700 or so clones, approximately 72% seen once. The TCR comes from a human donor with melanoma. Sequencing input: cells from a culture (not recorded whether cultured in vitro).

In DNA, the CDR3 is TGTGCCAGCAGCCAAGATCTGGCCTCGGGGGAGACCCAGTACTTC. This translates into CASSQDLASGETQYF. The chain uses TRBV3-1 (or the pseudogene TRBV3-2) and TRBJ2-5; tentatively, D is TRBD2 (5 bases). CDR3 length equals 15 residues. Trimming removed 0 bases at V and 5 bases at J, with 13 bases between. Germline assignment: CDR1 LGHDT and CDR2 YNNKEL (reference sequence).